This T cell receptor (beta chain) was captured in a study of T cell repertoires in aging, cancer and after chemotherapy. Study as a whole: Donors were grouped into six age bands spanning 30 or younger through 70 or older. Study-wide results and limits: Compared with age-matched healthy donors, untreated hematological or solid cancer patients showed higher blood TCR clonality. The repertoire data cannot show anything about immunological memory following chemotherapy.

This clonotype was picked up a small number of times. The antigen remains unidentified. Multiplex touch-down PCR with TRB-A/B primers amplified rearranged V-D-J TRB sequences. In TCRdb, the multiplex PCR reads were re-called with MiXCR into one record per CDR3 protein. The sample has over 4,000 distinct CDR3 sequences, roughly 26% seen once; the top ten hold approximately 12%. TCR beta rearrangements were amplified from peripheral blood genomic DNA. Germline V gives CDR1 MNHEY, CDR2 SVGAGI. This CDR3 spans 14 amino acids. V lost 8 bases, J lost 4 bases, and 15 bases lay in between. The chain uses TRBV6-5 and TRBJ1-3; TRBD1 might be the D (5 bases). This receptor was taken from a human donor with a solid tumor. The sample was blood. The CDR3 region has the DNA TGTGCCAGCCGGAAAGGGGTGGGCGGAAACACCATATATTTT. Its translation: CASRKGVGGNTIYF.